This T cell receptor (beta chain) was observed in a study of blood T cell repertoires in COVID-19. Study background: Acute and convalescent COVID-19 specimens originated in the United States, Italy and Spain.

Participants were aged roughly 18 to 90 years, lived in 20 to 30 US areas, and enrolled virtually. Cohort allocation depended upon clinical history that participants reported. Profiled with immunoSEQ multiplex PCR; TCRdb holds only in-frame clones, not every one. The top ten hold 2.5% of the sample, which has under 300,000 clones, around 89% seen once. The trim removed 5 bases at V and 1 base at J, leaving 13 bases unmatched. Germline V CDR1 and CDR2: MNHNY, SVGAGI (reference sequence). This CDR3 has 17 amino acids. The chain joins TRBV6-6 to TRBJ1-2; 7 bases map to TRBD1. The sequenced material came from PBMCs or T cells enriched from blood (not recorded which). The receptor comes from a woman aged 40 to 55 with acute COVID-19. DNA of the CDR3: TGTGCCAGCAGTCGTATTGACACACAGGGGTTTAACTATGGCTACACCTTC. Protein: CASSRIDTQGFNYGYTF.